This is a list of T cell receptor beta chains from one sample in a study of blood T cell repertoires in COVID-19. Data came from immunoSEQ multiplex PCR; TCRdb stores just in-frame clones and leaves some out. The data show some 200,000 clones, around three quarters seen once. Sequenced material: peripheral blood. Every receptor here comes from a woman between 70 and 85 years old with acute or convalescent COVID-19. Both conserved end residues are part of each CDR3. Each record gives: V gene, D gene, clone size, J gene, CDR3 length, CDR3 protein, CDR3 DNA. The D gene is left open where the match is weak. The size of a clone is reported for some rows only, either as once, few or many, or as a class for expanded clones.

>TRBV6-2/TRBV6-3|TRBD2|-|TRBJ2-1|15
CASSFSGGAMNEQFF
TGTGCCAGCAGTTTTAGCGGGGGGGCCATGAATGAGCAGTTCTTC
>TRBV5-1|-|-|TRBJ1-6|15
CASSLGRIYNSPLHF
TGCGCCAGCAGCTTGGGCAGGATCTATAATTCACCCCTCCACTTT
>TRBV7-2|-|-|TRBJ2-1|13
CASSLPSRNEQFF
TGTGCCAGCAGCTTACCTAGCAGGAATGAGCAGTTCTTC
>TRBV12-3/TRBV12-4|TRBD1|-|TRBJ1-1|13
CASRTGLPTEAFF
TGTGCCAGTCGGACAGGGTTACCCACTGAAGCTTTCTTT
>TRBV6-5|TRBD1|-|TRBJ2-5|15
CASSYFRDSSETQYF
TGTGCCAGCAGTTACTTCCGGGACAGCTCAGAGACCCAGTACTTC
>TRBV14|TRBD1|once|TRBJ2-2|15
CASSLSGGYTGELFF
TGTGCCAGCAGCCTCTCAGGGGGTTACACCGGGGAGCTGTTTTTT
>TRBV7-9|TRBD2|few|TRBJ2-4|18
CASSLVQIQGGTKNIQYF
TGTGCCAGCAGCTTAGTCCAGATCCAGGGAGGGACCAAAAACATTCAGTACTTC
>TRBV6-5|-|-|TRBJ2-5|13
CASSILFQETQYF
TGTGCCAGCAGTATCCTGTTCCAAGAGACCCAGTACTTC
>TRBV3-1/TRBV3-2|TRBD1|-|TRBJ1-4|16
CASSQDQGAGNEKLFF
TGTGCCAGCAGCCAAGATCAGGGGGCGGGTAATGAAAAACTGTTTTTT
>TRBV9|TRBD2|few|TRBJ2-1|15
CARSSTSGANNEQFF
TGTGCCAGGAGCTCGACTAGCGGGGCGAACAATGAGCAGTTCTTC
>TRBV10-3|-|-|TRBJ1-4|18
CAISDELPRGYGNEKLFF
TGTGCCATCAGTGATGAACTTCCAAGGGGTTATGGAAATGAAAAACTGTTTTTT
>TRBV15|-|-|TRBJ1-1|12
CATSRRSTEAFF
TGTGCCACCAGCAGAAGGAGCACTGAAGCTTTCTTT
>TRBV11-2|-|-|TRBJ2-7|14
CASSFQRLAYEQYF
TGTGCCAGCAGCTTCCAAAGACTAGCCTACGAGCAGTACTTC